The 15 T cell receptor beta chains below were found in one sample sequenced in a study of blood T cell repertoires in COVID-19. Assay used: immunoSEQ multiplex PCR; TCRdb lists only in-frame clones, some missing. The profile covers 100,000 or so clones, with roughly four fifths appearing a single time and approximately 10% taken by the ten largest. The sequenced sample was peripheral blood. These receptors originate from a woman in her 70s with acute or convalescent COVID-19.

The chain joins TRBV14 to TRBJ1-4; perhaps TRBD1 as D (5 bases). Germline loops: CDR1 SGHDN, CDR2 FVKESK. The V and J ends lost 4 bases and 4 bases respectively, with 13 bases between them. This CDR3 comprises 15 residues. CDR3 in amino acids: CASSLSTVFNEKLFF. DNA of the CDR3: TGTGCCAGCAGCCTATCGACAGTGTTTAATGAAAAACTGTTTTTT.

This clone was seen only once. The chain employs TRBV5-6 and TRBJ1-5, with D unresolved. Per germline, CDR1 SGHDT and CDR2 YYEEEE. The CDR3 has 15 amino acids. V shed 0 bases and J shed 3 bases, with 10 bases lying between them. DNA of the CDR3: TGTGCCAGCAGCTTGGAAAGAGAAAACAATCAGCCCCAGCATTTT. Amino acids: CASSLERENNQPQHF.

The rearrangement links TRBV3-1 (or the pseudogene TRBV3-2) to TRBJ1-6; no clear D gene. Trimming shortened V by 1 base and J by 7 bases, and 17 bases separated the two germline ends. Per the germline V gene, CDR1 is LGHDT and CDR2 is YNNKEL (reference sequence). This CDR3 is built from 17 residues. The CDR3 spells CASSQVFGGTKNSPLHF. CDR3 bases: TGTGCCAGCAGCCAAGTTTTCGGAGGTACTAAAAATTCACCCCTCCACTTT.

This chain connects TRBV9 to TRBJ2-4; D is possibly TRBD1 (6 bases). The germline V gene encodes CDR1 SGDLS and CDR2 YYNGEE. The CDR3 is 12 amino acids. Trimming removed 4 bases from V and 10 bases from J, with 12 bases in between. CDR3 region: CASSPTQGIQYF. The DNA of the CDR3 is TGTGCCAGCAGCCCAACACAGGGAATTCAGTACTTC.

The rearrangement joins TRBV7-9 to TRBJ2-2, with 11 bases aligning to TRBD2. This CDR3 spans 16 amino acids. CDR1 is SEHNR, CDR2 FQNEAQ, per germline (reference sequence). V lost 7 bases to trimming and J lost 6 bases; unmatched junction nucleotides: 10. CDR3 coding DNA: TGTGCCAGCACCCTTAGCGGGGGGGCTGTTCCCGGGGAGCTGTTTTTT. It specifies CASTLSGGAVPGELFF.

This rearrangement joins TRBV29-1 to TRBJ2-3; no clear D gene. This CDR3 has 12 residues. Per germline, CDR1 SQVTM and CDR2 ANQGSEA. Trimming left V 5 bases short and J 5 bases short, with 11 bases between. The CDR3 loop is CSVIPPGDTQYF. CDR3 coding DNA: TGCAGCGTTATCCCCCCAGGAGATACGCAGTATTTT.

The gene calls are TRBV5-6 and TRBJ1-2, with a tentative D call TRBD1 (5 bases). The V and J ends lost 4 bases and 8 bases respectively, with 24 bases between them. The CDR3 length is 16 residues. The germline V gene has CDR1 SGHDT and CDR2 YYEEEE. The CDR3 sequence: CASSPTKYTGTWGYTF. The DNA of the CDR3 is TGTGCCAGCAGCCCCACTAAATATACCGGGACTTGGGGCTACACCTTC.

V is TRBV7-7 and J is TRBJ2-2; D is undetermined. Looked up from germline, CDR1 is SSHAT and CDR2 is FNYEAQ (reference sequence). Trimming shortened V by 2 bases and J by 1 base, and 5 bases separated the two germline ends. The CDR3 sequence is 14 residues long. Here the CDR3 reads CASSLPGNTGELFF. For the CDR3, the DNA is TGTGCCAGCAGCTTACCCGGGAACACCGGGGAGCTGTTTTTT. Together with reference TRBV7-7 and TRBJ2-2, the CDR3 gives the full variable domain: GAGVSQSPRYKVTKRGQDVTLRCDPISSHATLYWYQQALGQGPEFLTYFNYEAQPDKSGLPSDRFSAERPEGSISTLTIQRTEQRDSAMYRCASSLPGNTGELFFGEGSRLTVL.

This chain links TRBV14 with TRBJ1-6; D may be TRBD1 (5 bases). In germline, CDR1 is SGHDN, CDR2 FVKESK. V lost 1 base to trimming and J lost 6 bases, with 13 bases between them. CDR3 length equals 16 residues. CDR3 sequence: CASSQVGGTGNSPLHF. Here the CDR3 DNA reads TGTGCCAGCAGCCAAGTCGGGGGGACGGGTAATTCACCCCTCCACTTT.

This clone was seen just once. V gene TRBV29-1 combines with J gene TRBJ2-7, with 7 bases identical to TRBD2. Per germline, CDR1 SQVTM and CDR2 ANQGSEA. The CDR3 has 13 amino acids. The junction had 4 bases not matched to a gene; V was cut back by 3 bases and J by 2 bases. CDR3 sequence: CSVEWAGAYEQYF. The CDR3 region has the DNA TGCAGCGTTGAGTGGGCGGGAGCCTACGAGCAGTACTTC.

The rearrangement links TRBV7-3 to TRBJ1-1; TRBD1 is a possible D gene (5 bases). Germline values: CDR1 SGHTA, CDR2 FQGTGA. V lost 7 bases and J lost 3, with 12 bases in between. This CDR3 spans 13 amino acids. Here the CDR3 reads CASKAGRDTEAFF. CDR3 sequence (DNA): TGTGCCAGCAAGGCAGGGAGGGACACTGAAGCTTTCTTT. Combining the CDR3 with reference TRBV7-3 and TRBJ1-1 gives the whole variable domain GAGVSQTPSNKVTEKGKYVELRCDPISGHTALYWYRQSLGQGPEFLIYFQGTGAADDSGLPNDRFFAVRPEGSVSTLKIQRTERGDSAVYLCASKAGRDTEAFFGQGTRLTVV.

The chain uses TRBV30 and TRBJ2-3; D is unclear. Germline CDR1 and CDR2: GTSNPN and SVGIG (reference sequence). V was shortened by 0 bases and J by 2 bases, with 9 bases between the two germline ends. The CDR3 contains 14 residues. CDR3 loop: CAWSVLRNTDTQYF. For the CDR3, the DNA is TGTGCCTGGAGTGTACTGCGGAACACAGATACGCAGTATTTT. The full variable domain, its missing parts supplied by reference TRBV30 and TRBJ2-3, is SQTIHQWPATLVQPVGSPLSLECTVEGTSNPNLYWYRQAAGRGLQLLFYSVGIGQISSEVPQNLSASRPQDRQFILSSKKLLLSDSGFYLCAWSVLRNTDTQYFGPGTRLTVL.

The gene calls are TRBV5-1 and TRBJ2-3, with 7 bases that match TRBD2. This CDR3 is built from 16 residues. Germline loops: CDR1 SGHRS, CDR2 YFSETQ. Trimming took 1 base from V and 0 from J; bases not matched to a gene: 5. The CDR3 DNA sequence: TGCGCCAGCAGCTTGTCCGGGACTATGAGCACAGATACGCAGTATTTT. It encodes CASSLSGTMSTDTQYF.

The rearrangement joins TRBV4-3 to TRBJ2-2; tentative D call: TRBD2 (6 bases). The germline gives CDR1 LGHNA, CDR2 YSLEER. The V and J ends lost 3 bases and 5 bases respectively, with 19 bases between them. This CDR3 has 17 amino acids. CDR3 residues: CASSHGVGGSGTGELFF. CDR3 DNA: TGCGCCAGCAGCCATGGGGTTGGGGGGTCGGGTACCGGGGAGCTGTTTTTT.

This clone has just one count. The rearrangement joins TRBV5-8 to TRBJ2-7; tentatively, D is TRBD1 (5 bases). The V and J ends lost 4 bases and 2 bases respectively, with 13 bases between them. There are 14 residues in the CDR3. From germline, CDR1 is SGHTS and CDR2 YDEGEE. CDR3 region: CASSDSVNPYEQYF. The CDR3 coding sequence is TGTGCCAGCAGCGACAGCGTTAACCCCTACGAGCAGTACTTC.